Sequencing of this T cell receptor beta chain was carried out in a study of sequential checkpoint blockade in melanoma. The wider study: Randomization was 1:1 between first-line nivolumab→ipilimumab and ipilimumab→nivolumab. Both treatment sequences were followed by maintenance nivolumab.

The CDR3 contains 14 residues. Germline CDR1 is SGHRS and CDR2 is YFSETQ. V dropped 0 bases and J dropped 4 bases, with 10 bases sitting between them. Assay used: immunoSEQ multiplex PCR; TCRdb lists only in-frame clones, some missing. The sample comprises about 21,000 clones, 65% to 85% of which are singletons, and roughly a tenth rests with the top ten. The treatment: randomized to nivolumab then ipilimumab (arm A) or the reverse (arm B). No patient had prior DNA-damaging chemotherapy. Sorted cells were live CD3+CD8+, lacking CD19 and CD56, from PBMCs. Specimen: CD8+ T cells sorted from blood (inferred from file names), collected from a patient given nivolumab and ipilimumab in sequence. The source of this sequence is a human donor with melanoma. The chain combines TRBV5-1 with TRBJ1-1; D perhaps matches TRBD1 (5 bases). CDR3 region: CASSLVGAGTEAFF. As DNA, the CDR3 is TGCGCCAGCAGCTTGGTTGGGGCAGGCACTGAAGCTTTCTTT.